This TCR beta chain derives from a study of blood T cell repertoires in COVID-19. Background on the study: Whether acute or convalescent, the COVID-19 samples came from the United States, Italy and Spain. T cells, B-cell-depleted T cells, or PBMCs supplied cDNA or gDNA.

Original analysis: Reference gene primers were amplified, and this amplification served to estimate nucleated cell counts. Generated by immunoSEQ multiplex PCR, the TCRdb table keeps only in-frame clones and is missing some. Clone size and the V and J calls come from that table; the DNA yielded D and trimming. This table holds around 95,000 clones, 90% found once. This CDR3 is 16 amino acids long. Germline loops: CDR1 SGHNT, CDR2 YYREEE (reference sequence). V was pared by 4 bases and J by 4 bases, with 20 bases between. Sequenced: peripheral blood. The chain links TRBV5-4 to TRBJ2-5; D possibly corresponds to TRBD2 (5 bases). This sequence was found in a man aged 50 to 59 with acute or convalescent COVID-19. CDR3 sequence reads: CASSPHGSGPRETQYF. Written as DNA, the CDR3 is TGTGCCAGCAGCCCCCATGGGAGTGGGCCGAGAGAGACCCAGTACTTC.